Below are 29 T cell receptor beta chains sequenced from a single sample in a study of CXCR3-negative and CXCR3-positive naive CD8 T cells. The antigens for these receptors are not known. Whole-study findings and limits: More hydrophobic TRB CDR3s were found in CXCR3-positive naive cells than in CXCR3-negative naive cells.

The TRB cDNA libraries were prepared by 5' RACE with UMI labels. TCRdb reprocessed the 5' RACE reads and stores each CDR3 protein as one record, lacking DNA. Its clone listing holds tens of thousands of distinct CDR3 sequences. The material sequenced was naive CXCR3+ CD8+ T cells from blood. Subset indicated: CD45RO-CCR7+CD27+CD95- naive CD8+ T cells expressing CXCR3 (TNR3+). These receptors were obtained from a human donor in good health. Some clones in this sample may be carry-over from other donors' samples.

The chain carries TRBV7-9 and TRBJ1-1; without DNA, the TCRdb call of TRBD1 cannot be checked. The length of the CDR3 is 11 residues. CDR1 and CDR2 from the germline V gene are SEHNR and FQNEAQ (reference sequence). The chain's CDR3 is CASSWGAEAFF.

V usage is TRBV10-3 and J usage is TRBJ2-5; lacking DNA, the TRBD1 call made by TCRdb goes unchecked. This CDR3 region has 13 residues. Germline CDR1 and CDR2: ENHRY and SYGVKD. This chain's CDR3 is CAISPGQEETQYF.

The chain carries TRBV7-2 and TRBJ2-2; TCRdb lists TRBD1, though no DNA is available to test this call. Germline lookup yields CDR1 SGHTA and CDR2 FQGNSA. This CDR3 has 17 residues. The chain's CDR3 is CASSLEGGLLNTGELFF. The full variable domain, completed using reference TRBV7-2 and TRBJ2-2, is GAGVSQSPSNKVTEKGKDVELRCDPISGHTALYWYRQSLGQGLEFLIYFQGNSAPDKSGLPSDRFSAERTGGSVSTLTIQRTQQEDSAVYLCASSLEGGLLNTGELFFGEGSRLTVL.

The chain carries TRBV15 and TRBJ2-1; TCRdb names TRBD2, which stays unverified in the absence of DNA. Germline assignment: CDR1 LNHNV and CDR2 YYDKDF (reference sequence). This CDR3 spans 15 amino acids. CDR3: CATSYTAAGAYEQFF.

The J gene is TRBJ2-7, the V gene TRBV7-9; TCRdb's D call of TRBD2 is untestable without DNA. This CDR3 spans 17 amino acids. Germline-derived CDR1 and CDR2 are SEHNR and FQNEAQ (reference sequence). CDR3 sequence: CASSGASGGFEWYEQYF.

By frequency, this clonotype registers medium-sized. J is TRBJ1-5 and V is TRBV4-3. CDR1 is LGHNA and CDR2 is YSLEER in the germline V gene. The CDR3 sequence is 13 residues long. The CDR3 sequence is CASSQDYIQPQHF.

This chain uses TRBV29-1 with TRBJ2-1; there is no DNA to check the TCRdb D call of TRBD1. The CDR3 totals 15 residues. Germline V CDR1 and CDR2: SQVTM, ANQGSEA. CDR3 loop: CSVEGNWGRIYEQFF.

V gene TRBV7-2 combines with J gene TRBJ2-7; without DNA, the TCRdb call of TRBD1 cannot be checked. The CDR3 length is 13 residues. Germline CDR1 SGHTA, CDR2 FQGNSA. CDR3 sequence reads: CASSLGGAGEQYF.

This chain connects TRBV28 to TRBJ2-7; the TCRdb D gene call, TRBD2, has no DNA to confirm it. Per the germline V gene, CDR1 is MDHEN and CDR2 is SYDVKM. This CDR3 has 17 residues. The CDR3: CASTKGRVTQLPYEQYF.

This chain uses TRBV12-5 with TRBJ2-7. Germline CDR1 and CDR2: LGHNT and FRNRAP. The length of the CDR3 is 12 residues. This chain's CDR3 is CASGLPPYEQYF.

The gene calls are TRBV12-3 or TRBV12-4 and TRBJ2-1. The length of the CDR3 is 14 residues. The CDR3 loop reads CASSLGGVGNEQFF.

This chain connects TRBV30 to TRBJ1-6; TCRdb returns TRBD1, unconfirmable since there is no DNA. The CDR3 is 15 amino acids. Germline V lookup: CDR1 GTSNPN, CDR2 SVGIG (reference sequence). CDR3 sequence: CAWSVMGRGPSPLHF. Based on the CDR3 plus reference TRBV30 and TRBJ1-6, the full variable domain is SQTIHQWPATLVQPVGSPLSLECTVEGTSNPNLYWYRQAAGRGLQLLFYSVGIGQISSEVPQNLSASRPQDRQFILSSKKLLLSDSGFYLCAWSVMGRGPSPLHFGNGTRLTVT.

The chain joins TRBV10-3 to TRBJ2-3; TCRdb calls TRBD1, which cannot be checked without DNA. This CDR3 region has 15 residues. CDR1 is ENHRY and CDR2 is SYGVKD in the germline V gene. Here the CDR3 reads CGISGSGGSTDTQYF.

This rearrangement joins TRBV7-9 to TRBJ1-1. The germline CDR1 and CDR2 sequences are SEHNR and FQNEAQ (reference sequence). The CDR3 length is 13 residues. CDR3 sequence reads: CASSYGPGTEAFF.

The CDR3 protein is CASSSQDGFNEQFF. The J gene is TRBJ2-1, the V gene TRBV11-2. This CDR3 spans 14 amino acids. Germline V gives CDR1 SGHAT, CDR2 FQNNGV.

This sequence joins TRBV7-8 and TRBJ2-1. The CDR3 consists of 14 residues. Germline CDR1 reads SGHVS; CDR2 reads FQNEAQ. The CDR3 protein is CASSRSGSYNEQFF.

The J gene is TRBJ2-7, the V gene TRBV6-2 or TRBV6-3; TCRdb's D gene call, TRBD1, goes unchecked for lack of DNA. The CDR3 sequence is 13 residues long. Germline CDR1 is MNHEY and CDR2 is SVGEGT. This CDR3 is CASSYRTELEQYF.

The chain joins TRBV9 to TRBJ2-3; TCRdb returns TRBD2, unconfirmable since there is no DNA. Per the germline V gene, CDR1 is SGDLS and CDR2 is YYNGEE. The CDR3 totals 16 residues. This CDR3 is CASSAGTSGVQDTQYF.

The chain uses TRBV28 and TRBJ2-3. From germline, CDR1 is MDHEN and CDR2 SYDVKM. There are 15 residues in the CDR3. The CDR3 here is CASSLRDIAADTQYF.

The V call is TRBV27, the J call TRBJ1-1. In germline, CDR1 is MNHEY, CDR2 SMNVEV (reference sequence). This CDR3 is 13 amino acids long. Here the CDR3 reads CASSLSKNTEAFF.

The V gene is TRBV4-3, the J gene TRBJ1-1. CDR1 is LGHNA, CDR2 YSLEER, per germline. The CDR3 consists of 14 residues. The CDR3 sequence: CASSQDAGNWEAFF.

The chain employs TRBV10-3 and TRBJ2-1; there is no DNA to check the TCRdb D call of TRBD1. The CDR3 has 15 residues. CDR1 is ENHRY, CDR2 SYGVKD, per germline. CDR3 residues: CAISDIKGAYNGQFF.

This sequence joins TRBV7-3 and TRBJ2-5. This CDR3 is built from 14 residues. CDR1 SGHTA and CDR2 FQGTGA come from the germline V gene. This chain's CDR3 is CASSLTGYEETQYF.

The CDR3 here is CSVLRDRDTYEQYF. The chain links TRBV29-1 to TRBJ2-7; the D gene TCRdb calls, TRBD1, cannot be checked with no DNA. This CDR3 has 14 amino acids. The V gene's germline CDR1 is SQVTM and CDR2 ANQGSEA.

The chain carries TRBV7-8 and TRBJ2-7; TCRdb gives TRBD1 as the D gene, but with no DNA this cannot be confirmed. This CDR3 is 16 amino acids long. Germline loops: CDR1 SGHVS, CDR2 FQNEAQ. The CDR3 reads CASSLAHDGQTYEQYF.

The chain carries TRBV29-1 and TRBJ2-7; lacking DNA, the TRBD1 call made by TCRdb goes unchecked. CDR3 length: 12 amino acids. CDR1 and CDR2 (germline): SQVTM, ANQGSEA. CDR3 in amino acids: CSAGTGGGEQYF.

The chain couples TRBV29-1 to TRBJ1-2; TCRdb reports TRBD1, a call that lacks DNA to check it against. CDR3 length: 12 residues. The V gene's germline CDR1 is SQVTM and CDR2 ANQGSEA. This chain's CDR3 is CSVEVGTPNPLF.

This chain connects TRBV15 to TRBJ1-5. The CDR3 spans 15 residues. Per the germline V gene, CDR1 is LNHNV and CDR2 is YYDKDF (reference sequence). CDR3 sequence: CATSRGGGVGQPQHF.

This chain connects TRBV29-1 to TRBJ1-1. The germline V gene has CDR1 SQVTM and CDR2 ANQGSEA. The CDR3 totals 13 residues. CDR3 region: CSFWDSGSGGAFF.